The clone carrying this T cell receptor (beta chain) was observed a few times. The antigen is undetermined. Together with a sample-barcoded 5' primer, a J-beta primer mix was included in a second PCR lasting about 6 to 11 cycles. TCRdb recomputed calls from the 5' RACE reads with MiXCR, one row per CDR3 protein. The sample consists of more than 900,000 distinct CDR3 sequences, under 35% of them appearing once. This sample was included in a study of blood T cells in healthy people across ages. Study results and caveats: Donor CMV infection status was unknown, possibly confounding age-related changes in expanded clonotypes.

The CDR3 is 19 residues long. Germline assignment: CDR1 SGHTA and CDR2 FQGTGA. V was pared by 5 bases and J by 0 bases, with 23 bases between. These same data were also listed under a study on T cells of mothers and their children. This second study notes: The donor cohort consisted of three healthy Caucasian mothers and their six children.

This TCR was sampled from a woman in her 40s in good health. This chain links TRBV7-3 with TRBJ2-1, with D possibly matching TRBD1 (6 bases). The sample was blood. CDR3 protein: CASSPIGQPGTRSYNEQFF. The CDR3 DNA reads TGTGCCAGCAGCCCAATCGGACAGCCGGGGACCCGCTCCTACAATGAGCAGTTCTTC.